Listed below are T cell receptor beta chains from one sample, sequenced in a study of cytomegalovirus exposure and HLA in healthy donors. Data came from immunoSEQ multiplex PCR; TCRdb stores just in-frame clones and leaves some out. The data contain 100,000 to 150,000 clones, nearly 90% of them seen just once; the ten biggest clones take up more than 1%. Sequencing was carried out using PBMCs. Every receptor here comes from a young woman in good health and CMV-seronegative. The CDR3 runs from the conserved cysteine through the conserved F or W. A D gene is named only where the DNA matches it firmly. For some rows the clone size is stated as once, few or many, or as a class when expanded; others skip it.

j_gene,len,d_gene,abundance,v_gene,CDR3aa,CDR3nt
TRBJ2-1,16,-,-,TRBV18,CASSPRTTPSGNEQFF,TGTGCCAGCTCACCCCGTACGACTCCCTCGGGTAATGAGCAGTTCTTC
TRBJ2-1,15,-,-,TRBV5-4,CASSFSRSSYNEQFF,TGTGCCAGCAGCTTTTCTAGGAGTTCCTACAATGAGCAGTTCTTC
TRBJ1-4,17,-,once,TRBV1,CTSSQEKRRQGDEKLFF,TGCACCAGCAGCCAAGAAAAGAGGAGACAGGGGGATGAAAAACTGTTTTTT
TRBJ2-7,16,TRBD2,-,TRBV25-1,CASSEGQTSGSYEQYF,TGTGCCAGCAGTGAAGGCCAGACTAGCGGATCCTACGAGCAGTACTTC
TRBJ1-2,14,-,-,TRBV12-1,CASSRQGSHYGYTF,TGTGCCAGCAGCAGACAGGGTTCTCACTATGGCTACACCTTC
TRBJ2-1,18,TRBD1,-,TRBV7-6,CASSHRDRALSSYNEQFF,TGTGCCAGCAGCCACCGGGACAGGGCCCTAAGCTCCTACAATGAGCAGTTCTTC
TRBJ1-4,13,-,-,TRBV18,CASSPGVLEKLFF,TGTGCCAGCTCACCGGGAGTTCTGGAAAAACTGTTTTTT
TRBJ2-5,13,TRBD1,-,TRBV6-1,CASRWDRIETQYF,TGTGCCAGCAGGTGGGACAGGATAGAGACCCAGTACTTC
TRBJ1-3,14,TRBD1,-,TRBV7-9,CASSFGDRGNTIYF,TGTGCCAGCAGCTTCGGGGACAGGGGAAACACCATATATTTT
TRBJ1-2,15,-,-,TRBV11-2,CASSPGGAGNYGYTF,TGTGCCAGCAGTCCCGGTGGAGCTGGCAACTATGGCTACACCTTC
TRBJ2-3,20,TRBD2,once,TRBV5-1,CASSPRSGGSSQGSTDTQYF,TGCGCCAGCAGCCCACGAAGCGGGGGCTCGAGCCAAGGGAGCACAGATACGCAGTATTTT
TRBJ1-1,14,-,-,TRBV16,CASSQIDRNTEAFF,TGTGCCAGCAGCCAAATAGACAGGAACACTGAAGCTTTCTTT
TRBJ1-2,14,TRBD1,once,TRBV7-8,CASSPGQGNYGYTF,TGTGCCAGCAGCCCTGGACAGGGAAACTATGGCTACACCTTC
TRBJ1-3,11,-,-,TRBV19,CATAIGRTIYF,TGTGCCACCGCAATCGGGAGAACCATATATTTT
TRBJ2-4,16,TRBD2,-,TRBV4-2,CASSQAGTSGKNIQYF,TGTGCCAGCAGCCAGGCCGGGACTAGCGGAAAAAACATTCAGTACTTC
TRBJ2-1,15,-,-,TRBV19,CASTQQGTPYNEQFF,TGTGCCAGTACCCAACAGGGGACTCCCTACAATGAGCAGTTCTTC
TRBJ1-2,13,-,-,TRBV19,CASSIGQVRGYTF,TGTGCCAGTAGTATAGGGCAGGTCCGGGGCTACACCTTC
TRBJ1-1,11,-,-,TRBV5-1,CASTLNTEAFF,TGCGCCAGCACCTTGAACACTGAAGCTTTCTTT
TRBJ2-1,15,TRBD2,-,TRBV11-2,CASSLERGGGNEQFF,TGTGCCAGCAGCCTCGAGCGGGGGGGCGGGAATGAGCAGTTCTTC
TRBJ1-1,15,-,-,TRBV18,CASSPRGGINTEAFF,TGTGCCAGCTCACCAAGGGGGGGAATTAACACTGAAGCTTTCTTT
TRBJ2-1,17,-,-,TRBV7-9,CASHGRDSNSSYNEQFF,TGTGCCAGCCACGGCCGGGACTCCAACAGCTCCTACAATGAGCAGTTCTTC
TRBJ2-7,13,TRBD1,few,TRBV4-1,CATGQGTGYEQYF,TGCGCCACAGGACAGGGTACTGGATACGAGCAGTACTTC
TRBJ1-2,14,TRBD1,once,TRBV5-6,CASSLIGTGYGYTF,TGTGCCAGCAGCTTGATCGGGACAGGGTATGGCTACACCTTC
TRBJ1-5,11,-,-,TRBV6-1,CASRAAGSQHF,TGTGCCAGCAGGGCTGCGGGTAGCCAGCATTTT
TRBJ1-4,14,TRBD1,-,TRBV5-1,CASTQGASNEKLFF,TGCGCCAGCACCCAGGGGGCGTCTAATGAAAAACTGTTTTTT
TRBJ2-7,16,TRBD1,once,TRBV23-1,CASSRLFGQGRYEQYF,TGCGCCAGCAGTCGTCTCTTTGGACAGGGGCGCTACGAGCAGTACTTC
TRBJ1-6,16,-,-,TRBV21-1,CASSKVASSYNSPLHF,TGTGCCAGCAGCAAAGTTGCCAGCTCCTATAATTCACCCCTCCACTTT
TRBJ1-5,13,-,-,TRBV28,CASSTTGNQPQHF,TGTGCCAGCAGTACAACAGGGAATCAGCCCCAGCATTTT
TRBJ1-5,16,-,-,TRBV18,CASSRRITGLNQPQHF,TGTGCCAGCTCCCGGAGGATCACAGGGCTCAATCAGCCCCAGCATTTT
TRBJ1-4,17,TRBD1,-,TRBV18,CASSLAQPGTGEEKLFF,TGTGCCAGCTCACTAGCCCAGCCCGGGACAGGGGAGGAAAAACTGTTTTTT
TRBJ1-2,15,TRBD1,-,TRBV5-4,CASSRWGQGNYGYTF,TGTGCCAGCAGCCGGTGGGGACAGGGAAACTATGGCTACACCTTC
TRBJ1-5,19,TRBD1,-,TRBV15,CATSRTTYFLQGAGQPQHF,TGTGCCACCAGCAGAACTACCTATTTCTTACAGGGGGCCGGGCAGCCCCAGCATTTT
TRBJ2-3,15,TRBD1,-,TRBV7-9,CASSFDRADTDTQYF,TGTGCCAGCAGCTTCGACAGGGCCGACACAGATACGCAGTATTTT
TRBJ2-2,14,TRBD1,-,TRBV10-3,CATKGQGFTGELFF,TGTGCCACCAAGGGACAGGGATTCACCGGGGAGCTGTTTTTT
TRBJ1-5,16,-,-,TRBV19,CASSIFSPGSDQPQHF,TGTGCCAGTAGTATTTTTTCTCCCGGGAGCGATCAGCCCCAGCATTTT
TRBJ2-7,14,-,-,TRBV5-6,CASSGRAFRDEQYF,TGTGCCAGCAGCGGGCGGGCCTTCCGGGACGAGCAGTACTTC
TRBJ1-4,15,-,-,TRBV9,CASSVSGGGYEKLFF,TGTGCCAGCAGCGTATCGGGGGGAGGCTATGAAAAACTGTTTTTT
TRBJ1-2,12,-,once,TRBV7-9,CASTNTIYGYTF,TGTGCCAGCACCAACACGATCTATGGCTACACCTTC
TRBJ2-2,13,-,-,TRBV7-9,CARNRVNTGELFF,TGTGCCAGAAACAGGGTGAACACCGGGGAGCTGTTTTTT
TRBJ1-5,15,-,-,TRBV19,CASAYDSVSNQPQHF,TGTGCCAGTGCCTACGACTCGGTAAGCAATCAGCCCCAGCATTTT
TRBJ2-7,13,-,-,TRBV14,CASRGDNSYEQYF,TGTGCCAGCAGGGGGGACAACTCCTACGAGCAGTACTTC
TRBJ1-2,13,TRBD1,-,TRBV28,CASSLLTGFGYTF,TGTGCCAGCAGTTTATTGACAGGGTTCGGCTACACCTTC
TRBJ1-5,14,-,-,TRBV4-1,CASSQTAVNQPQHF,TGCGCCAGCAGCCAGACGGCGGTCAATCAGCCCCAGCATTTT
TRBJ1-4,11,TRBD1,few,TRBV28,CASRFNRGLFF,TGTGCCAGCAGGTTTAACAGGGGCCTGTTTTTT
TRBJ1-1,13,-,-,TRBV2,CASSQGRNTEAFF,TGTGCCAGCAGCCAGGGGAGGAACACTGAAGCTTTCTTT
TRBJ1-4,14,TRBD1,-,TRBV11-2,CASSTDRGREKLFF,TGTGCCAGCAGCACAGACAGGGGTAGGGAAAAACTGTTTTTT
TRBJ2-7,11,-,-,TRBV2,CATQAGYEQYF,TGTGCCACCCAGGCCGGCTACGAGCAGTACTTC
TRBJ2-2,13,-,-,TRBV5-1,CASSLERAGELFF,TGCGCCAGCAGCTTGGAACGGGCCGGGGAGCTGTTTTTT
TRBJ1-1,13,TRBD1,-,TRBV6-1,CASSGQGYSEAFF,TGTGCCAGCAGTGGACAGGGGTACTCTGAAGCTTTCTTT
TRBJ1-5,14,TRBD1,few,TRBV7-9,CASSRTGEGQPQHF,TGTGCCAGCAGCCGGACAGGGGAAGGTCAGCCCCAGCATTTT
TRBJ1-1,14,-,-,TRBV19,CASSQAGANTEAFF,TGTGCCAGTAGTCAGGCAGGGGCGAACACTGAAGCTTTCTTT
TRBJ1-5,18,-,-,TRBV7-6,CASSKNRDEKGGAQPQHF,TGTGCCAGCAGCAAGAACCGGGATGAGAAGGGAGGGGCTCAGCCCCAGCATTTT
TRBJ1-6,17,-,-,TRBV5-1,CASSLGPSEGYNSPLHF,TGCGCCAGCAGCTTGGGTCCTTCAGAGGGCTATAATTCACCCCTCCACTTT
TRBJ1-2,13,-,-,TRBV6-1,CASSLSLNYGYTF,TGTGCCAGCAGCCTAAGTCTTAACTATGGCTACACCTTC
TRBJ1-3,14,-,-,TRBV6-5,CASGPAGHGNTIYF,TGTGCCAGCGGTCCGGCAGGGCATGGAAACACCATATATTTT
TRBJ1-1,13,TRBD1,once,TRBV6-6,CASSSLKGQQAFF,TGTGCCAGCAGTTCCCTTAAGGGACAGCAAGCTTTCTTT
TRBJ2-5,11,-,-,TRBV11-1,CARTGIETQYF,TGTGCCAGGACAGGTATTGAGACCCAGTACTTC